Given below is one T cell receptor (beta chain) in context. This clonotype occurred many times. Its antigen remains undetermined. One base away there is no much larger clone; base qualities are not given. The data were obtained in a study of patients and donors after allogeneic stem cell transplantation (dated by TCRdb to about 2020). Library method: RT-PCR. TCRdb records NextSeq 550 as the sequencer. TCRdb passed the public sequencing reads through fastp at Q25 and MiXCR, retaining productive beta sequences. Entries that share a CDR3 protein sequence are merged under the most common genes and DNA. This sample gives about 110,000 distinct CDR3 sequences in total; approximately 40% of them show up just once. The ten largest clones capture 27% of the sample. Via the germline V gene, CDR1 is KGHSH and CDR2 LQKENI. From V the trimming removes 2 bases and from J it removes 6 bases, while the gene matches leave 6 bases of the junction unaccounted for. The CDR3 measures 15 amino acids from cysteine to phenylalanine. Of the read, only the CDR3 DNA is kept; its 45 bases are in frame from base 1.

The chain couples TRBV18 to TRBJ2-1; 8 bases in the junction line up with TRBD1. This sequence was found in a human donor who was either an allogeneic HSCT recipient or a stem cell or donor lymphocyte infusion donor (not recorded which). It is not recorded whose cells these are; they may come from a transplant donor. Input material: blood, either unsorted or a sorted T cell fraction (not recorded which). The nucleotide sequence is given as TGTGCCAGCTCACCAGTCGGTACAGGGGGCAATGAGCAGTTCTTC. This sequence encodes CASSPVGTGGNEQFF.